What follows are 31 T cell receptor beta chains derived from one specimen sequenced in a study of T cell responses to AZD1222 COVID-19 vaccine. The table came from immunoSEQ multiplex PCR; TCRdb's copy has only in-frame clones and leaves some out. The sample contains over 150,000 clones, roughly 90% of which appear only once. The material was peripheral blood, obtained 28 days after the second AZD1222 dose. These receptors originate from an adult who received the AZD1222 COVID-19 vaccine.

The V call is TRBV24-1, the J call TRBJ2-2; tentative D call: TRBD1 (5 bases). Germline assignment: CDR1 KGHDR and CDR2 SFDVKD. The CDR3 totals 14 residues. Between the trimmed V and J ends, which lost 3 bases and 3 bases, there was a span of 7 bases. CDR3 coding DNA: TGTGCCACCAGTGATAGGACATACACCGGGGAGCTGTTTTTT. The encoded protein is CATSDRTYTGELFF.

This clone has a count of ten or more. The rearrangement joins TRBV5-5 to TRBJ2-6; 7 nucleotides line up with TRBD1. The CDR3 is 18 residues long. Germline CDR1 reads SGHKS; CDR2 reads YYEKEE (reference sequence). The trim removed 0 bases at V and 0 bases at J, leaving 6 bases unmatched. DNA for the CDR3: TGTGCCAGCAGCTTGGGGGGCAGGGACAGCTCTGGGGCCAACGTCCTGACTTTC. Its protein is CASSLGGRDSSGANVLTF.

The rearrangement links TRBV5-1 to TRBJ2-3; D is uncertain. Trimming took off 7 bases at V and 0 bases at J, with 15 bases between the two ends. Germline assignment: CDR1 SGHRS and CDR2 YFSETQ. CDR3 length equals 15 residues. The DNA of the CDR3 is TGCGCCAGCCGATCCGCGGTAGCTAGCACAGATACGCAGTATTTT. It translates to CASRSAVASTDTQYF.

This chain links TRBV4-2 with TRBJ2-2; D perhaps matches TRBD2 (6 bases). Germline loops: CDR1 LGHNA, CDR2 YNFKEQ. The CDR3 covers 16 residues. V was trimmed by 1 base and J by 0 bases, leaving 9 bases between them. The CDR3: CASSQGRDSNTGELFF. In DNA form, the CDR3 reads TGTGCCAGCAGCCAAGGGAGGGACTCGAACACCGGGGAGCTGTTTTTT.

The chain has TRBV28 and TRBJ2-7; TRBD1 agrees at 9 bases. Trimming cost V 5 bases and J 4 bases; bases outside gene matches: 3. The germline V gene encodes CDR1 MDHEN and CDR2 SYDVKM. The CDR3 is made up of 13 amino acids. The CDR3, as DNA: TGTGCCAGCAGTCCTGGGACAGGGTACGAGCAGTACTTC. The encoded protein is CASSPGTGYEQYF.

V is TRBV11-2 and J is TRBJ2-1, with D possibly matching TRBD1 (6 bases). The length of the CDR3 is 15 residues. V was shortened by 2 bases and J by 5 bases, with 13 bases between the two germline ends. Germline loops: CDR1 SGHAT, CDR2 FQNNGV. Here the CDR3 reads CASSLIRGPHNEQFF. In DNA form, the CDR3 reads TGTGCCAGCAGCTTAATCAGGGGACCCCACAATGAGCAGTTCTTC. Combining the CDR3 with reference TRBV11-2 and TRBJ2-1 gives the whole variable domain EAGVAQSPRYKIIEKRQSVAFWCNPISGHATLYWYQQILGQGPKLLIQFQNNGVVDDSQLPKDRFSAERLKGVDSTLKIQPAKLEDSAVYLCASSLIRGPHNEQFFGPGTRLTVL.

The chain uses TRBV30 and TRBJ1-2; D is unclear. This CDR3 has 13 amino acids. From germline, CDR1 is GTSNPN and CDR2 SVGIG (reference sequence). V lost 0 bases and J 4 bases, leaving 9 bases between the germline ends. The CDR3 is CAWSVQATYGYTF. CDR3 coding DNA: TGTGCCTGGAGTGTACAAGCAACCTATGGCTACACCTTC.

The chain is built from TRBV28 and TRBJ1-2; the D gene is possibly TRBD1 (6 bases). There are 17 residues in the CDR3. From germline, CDR1 is MDHEN and CDR2 SYDVKM. The V end was cut by 3 bases, the J end by 8 bases, with 25 bases between. CDR3 nucleotides: TGTGCCAGCAGTTTTCTAATGGCGGCAGGGGTGTTTGAAGGCTACACCTTC. This sequence encodes CASSFLMAAGVFEGYTF.

V is TRBV7-9 and J is TRBJ1-5, with unresolved D. The CDR3 runs 11 residues. Trimming stripped 1 base from V and 12 bases from J, with 7 bases between. Looked up from germline, CDR1 is SEHNR and CDR2 is FQNEAQ (reference sequence). The DNA of the CDR3 is TGTGCCAGCAGCTTAGATGGTTACCAGCATTTT. Its translation: CASSLDGYQHF.

This chain connects TRBV28 to TRBJ2-5; no firm D call. CDR1 and CDR2 (germline): MDHEN, SYDVKM. V lost 8 bases, J lost 4 bases, and 8 bases lay in between. CDR3 length: 11 amino acids. Here the CDR3 reads CASELLETQYF. CDR3 in DNA: TGTGCCAGCGAACTTTTAGAGACCCAGTACTTC.

The V and J genes are TRBV12-3 or TRBV12-4 and TRBJ1-5; TRBD1 matches at 7 bases. The CDR3 runs 13 residues. Trimming at V came to 7 bases and at J to 6 bases, leaving 6 bases not matched to a gene. The CDR3 spells CASNQGGAQPQHF. The CDR3, as DNA: TGTGCCAGCAATCAGGGGGGGGCTCAGCCCCAGCATTTT.

The V gene is TRBV10-3, the J gene TRBJ1-4, with D perhaps matching TRBD1 (6 bases). Per the germline V gene, CDR1 is ENHRY and CDR2 is SYGVKD. This CDR3 spans 14 amino acids. Trimming removed 8 bases at V and 5 bases at J, with 15 bases between. CDR3 sequence reads: CAIGGQSLNEKLFF. For the CDR3, the DNA is TGTGCCATCGGAGGACAGAGTTTAAATGAAAAACTGTTTTTT.

The CDR3 spells CASTRGQGLSYGYTF. In DNA form, the CDR3 reads TGTGCCAGTACCCGGGGGCAGGGGCTAAGTTATGGCTACACCTTC. The chain uses TRBV19 and TRBJ1-2, with D perhaps TRBD1 (6 bases). Trimming stripped 7 bases from V and 5 bases from J, with 20 bases between. Germline assignment: CDR1 LNHDA and CDR2 SQIVND (reference sequence). The CDR3 sequence is 15 residues long.

This chain joins TRBV9 and TRBJ2-3; no reliable D call. Germline V gives CDR1 SGDLS, CDR2 YYNGEE. V lost 0 bases and J 4 bases, leaving 9 bases between the germline ends. The CDR3 runs 14 residues. CDR3 DNA sequence: TGTGCCAGCAGCGTAGCTAGTGGAGCAGATACGCAGTATTTT. This encodes CASSVASGADTQYF.

The chain recombines TRBV4-1 with TRBJ2-7, with D unresolved. The CDR3 contains 14 residues. Trimming stripped 2 bases from V and 0 bases from J, with 8 bases between. The germline CDR1 and CDR2 sequences are MGHRA and YSYEKL. The CDR3 nucleotides are TGCGCCAGCAGCCAACTCAGCAGCTCCTACGAGCAGTACTTC. Amino acid sequence: CASSQLSSSYEQYF.

Of note for this clone: An end of the junction does not agree with germline; a read error may underlie this. The CDR3 sequence: CASSLSGLAGNEQFF. In nucleotides, the CDR3 is TGTGCTAGCAGCTTAAGTGGACTAGCGGGAAATGAGCAGTTCTTC. The genes are TRBV7-7 and TRBJ2-1, with 12 bases fitting TRBD2. From germline, CDR1 is SSHAT and CDR2 FNYEAQ (reference sequence). The CDR3 contains 15 residues.

The DNA for the CDR3 is TGCGCCAGCAGCTTTGGGGACAGGGGAGCCGGGGAGCTGTTTTTT. Protein: CASSFGDRGAGELFF. The rearrangement joins TRBV5-1 to TRBJ2-2; 10 nucleotides agree with TRBD1. Germline assignment: CDR1 SGHRS and CDR2 YFSETQ. The J segment lost 6 bases and the V segment lost 2 bases, leaving 4 bases of the junction unmatched. The CDR3 runs 15 residues.

The J gene is TRBJ2-7, the V gene TRBV7-6; tentatively, D is TRBD2 (7 bases). CDR3 length: 13 residues. Germline loops: CDR1 SGHVS, CDR2 FNYEAQ. Trimming took 3 bases from V and 7 from J, leaving 13 bases between them. The CDR3 spells CASSLGGGREQYF. CDR3 DNA sequence: TGTGCCAGCAGCTTGGGAGGGGGTAGGGAGCAGTACTTC.

This chain joins TRBV6-5 and TRBJ1-2; no definite D call. CDR1 MNHEY and CDR2 SVGAGI come from the germline V gene. This CDR3 is built from 13 residues. Trimming shortened V by 5 bases and J by 8 bases, and 15 bases separated the two germline ends. This CDR3 is CASSLTVFWGYTF. CDR3 nucleotide sequence: TGTGCCAGCAGTCTTACCGTATTTTGGGGCTACACCTTC.

This clone was seen once. The rearrangement uses TRBV6-2 or TRBV6-3 and TRBJ2-1; no firm D call. Trimming stripped 4 bases from V and 6 bases from J, with 4 bases between. There are 11 residues in the CDR3. CDR1 and CDR2 (germline): MNHEY, SVGEGT. The CDR3 nucleotides read TGTGCCAGCAGTTCCCGCAATGAGCAGTTCTTC. Its protein product is CASSSRNEQFF.

V and J are TRBV2 and TRBJ2-5; D is possibly TRBD1 or TRBD2 (5 bases each). CDR3 size: 14 residues. Looked up from germline, CDR1 is SNHLY and CDR2 is FYNNEI. V dropped 4 bases and J dropped 9 bases, with 18 bases sitting between them. The CDR3 is CASSAGQGERPQYF. Written as DNA, the CDR3 is TGTGCCAGCAGTGCTGGGCAGGGAGAGAGGCCCCAGTACTTC.

The rearrangement links TRBV5-1 to TRBJ1-2; maybe TRBD1 (5 bases). V dropped 3 bases and J dropped 4 bases, with 13 bases sitting between them. This CDR3 spans 14 amino acids. Germline values: CDR1 SGHRS, CDR2 YFSETQ. The CDR3 nucleotides read TGCGCCAGCAGCTCTCAGGGTTCCTCCTATGGCTACACCTTC. Its translation is CASSSQGSSYGYTF.

The chain couples TRBV24-1 to TRBJ1-2, with D unclear. Per germline, CDR1 KGHDR and CDR2 SFDVKD. This CDR3 has 15 residues. Trimming took 5 bases from V and 6 from J, leaving 18 bases between them. Here the CDR3 DNA reads TGTGCCACCAGTGGTGAAAGCAGTCGGGCGGATGGCTACACCTTC. It encodes CATSGESSRADGYTF.

V and J are TRBV7-9 and TRBJ2-3; D is ambiguous. V was pared by 4 bases and J by 2 bases, with 16 bases between. This CDR3 spans 16 amino acids. Germline V gene data show CDR1 as SEHNR and CDR2 as FQNEAQ (reference sequence). In DNA form, the CDR3 reads TGTGCCAGCAGCTCCTCGGACCTGTTCTCCACAGATACGCAGTATTTT. Translating gives CASSSSDLFSTDTQYF.

V and J are TRBV7-3 and TRBJ2-1; TRBD2 agrees at 12 bases. J gave up 4 bases and V 5 bases, and 6 bases lay outside the gene matches. Germline values: CDR1 SGHTA, CDR2 FQGTGA. The CDR3 spans 16 residues. The CDR3 loop reads CASSKGTSGFYNEQFF. CDR3 in DNA: TGTGCCAGCAGCAAGGGGACTAGCGGGTTTTACAATGAGCAGTTCTTC.

The rearrangement uses TRBV5-4 and TRBJ2-5; 8 bases are shared with TRBD1. The CDR3 covers 14 residues. Losses at the gene ends were 4 bases for V and 1 base for J; bases not matched to a gene: 3. CDR1 and CDR2 from the germline V gene are SGHNT and YYREEE (reference sequence). This CDR3 reads CASSSGQGQETQYF. The CDR3 DNA reads as TGTGCCAGCAGCAGCGGACAGGGCCAAGAGACCCAGTACTTC. Based on the CDR3 plus reference TRBV5-4 and TRBJ2-5, the full variable domain is ETGVTQSPTHLIKTRGQQVTLRCSSQSGHNTVSWYQQALGQGPQFIFQYYREEENGRGNFPPRFSGLQFPNYSSELNVNALELDDSALYLCASSSGQGQETQYFGPGTRLLVL.

This clone occurred once. Other DNA sequences of this sample code for an identical CDR3. The genes are TRBV4-1 and TRBJ1-3; D unresolved. This CDR3 is 15 amino acids long. Trimming took 1 base from V and 0 from J, leaving 7 bases between them. Germline values: CDR1 MGHRA, CDR2 YSYEKL. The CDR3 reads CASSQAGLSGNTIYF. In nucleotides, the CDR3 is TGCGCCAGCAGCCAAGCCGGCCTCTCTGGAAACACCATATATTTT.

CDR3 DNA: TGTGCCAGCAGACCTGGGACTAGCGGGAGACCAGCGCAGTACTTC. The encoded protein is CASRPGTSGRPAQYF. The V call is TRBV27, the J call TRBJ2-7, with TRBD2 matching over 14 bases. The CDR3 runs to 15 residues. J was trimmed by 9 bases and V by 6 bases; bases with no gene match: 10. Per germline, CDR1 MNHEY and CDR2 SMNVEV (reference sequence).

The sample holds one count of this clone. This chain connects TRBV5-1 to TRBJ2-7; possible D gene TRBD2, 7 bases. In germline, CDR1 is SGHRS, CDR2 YFSETQ. With 6 bases removed from V and 0 bases from J, the gap between germline ends came to 13 bases. The CDR3 is made up of 14 amino acids. DNA of the CDR3: TGCGCCAGCACCGGAGGGGGGGACTCCTACGAGCAGTACTTC. Translated: CASTGGGDSYEQYF.

The chain links TRBV18 to TRBJ2-1; the D is unclear. The CDR3 extends over 16 amino acids. The germline V gene encodes CDR1 KGHSH and CDR2 LQKENI. Between the trimmed V and J ends, which lost 0 bases and 3 bases, there was a span of 12 bases. CDR3 region: CASSPPRTNNYNEQFF. CDR3 in DNA: TGTGCCAGCTCACCACCGCGGACCAACAACTACAATGAGCAGTTCTTC.

This sequence joins TRBV4-1 and TRBJ2-2, with D perhaps being TRBD1 or TRBD2 (5 bases each). There are 15 residues in the CDR3. Germline-derived CDR1 and CDR2 are MGHRA and YSYEKL. Trimming stripped 8 bases from V and 2 bases from J, with 15 bases between. The CDR3 protein is CASSGTVLNTGELFF. The CDR3 region has the DNA TGCGCCAGCTCGGGGACCGTCCTCAACACCGGGGAGCTGTTTTTT.